This note documents a single T cell receptor beta chain sequence. TCRdb processed the reads anew with MiXCR; each CDR3 protein has one entry. This table has about 100,000 distinct CDR3 sequences, roughly a quarter appearing once. The source of the sample is a study of T cell repertoires in cytomegalovirus infection. Germline V lookup: CDR1 SEHNR, CDR2 FQNEAQ (reference sequence). Trimming took 2 bases from V and 5 from J; bases not matched to a gene: 2. CDR3 length equals 13 residues. This sequence was found in a human donor in good health (CMV status not recorded). Some clones in this sample may be carry-over from other donors' samples. The chain links TRBV7-9 to TRBJ2-7, with 8 bases lining up with TRBD2. Sequences were obtained from CD8+ T cells from PBMCs. CDR3 DNA sequence: TGTGCCAGCAGCTTACCGACTAGCGACGAGCAGTACTTC. This sequence encodes CASSLPTSDEQYF.